This TCR beta chain comes out of a study of blood T cell repertoires in COVID-19. Turning to the study itself: Researchers got acute and convalescent COVID-19 samples from the United States, Italy and Spain.

Measured with immunoSEQ multiplex PCR; TCRdb has only the in-frame clones, and not every one. Seen here are over 200,000 clones, more than 75% observed once, and the top ten hold 3% to 3.5%. This clone is a singleton in its sample. This clonotype originated in a woman in her 30s who had recovered from COVID-19. The specimen sequenced was peripheral blood.

The CDR3 loop reads CASRSPGRGETQYF. CDR3 nucleotides: TGTGCCAGTAGAAGTCCGGGCAGGGGTGAGACCCAGTACTTC. V and J are TRBV19 and TRBJ2-5, with D possibly being TRBD1 (6 bases). Trimming stripped 6 bases from V and 5 bases from J, with 16 bases between. The germline V gene has CDR1 LNHDA and CDR2 SQIVND (reference sequence). The CDR3 contains 14 residues.